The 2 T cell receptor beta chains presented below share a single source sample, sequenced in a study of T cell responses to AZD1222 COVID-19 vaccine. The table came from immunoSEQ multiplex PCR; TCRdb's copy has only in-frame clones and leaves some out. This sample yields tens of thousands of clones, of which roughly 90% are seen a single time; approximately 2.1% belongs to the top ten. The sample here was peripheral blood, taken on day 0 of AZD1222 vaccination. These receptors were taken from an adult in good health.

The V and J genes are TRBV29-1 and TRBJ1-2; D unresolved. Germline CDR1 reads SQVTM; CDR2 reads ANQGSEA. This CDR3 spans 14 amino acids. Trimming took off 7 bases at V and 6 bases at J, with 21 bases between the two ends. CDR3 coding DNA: TGCAGCGCGTATTCTCGAGGAGAGGCGAATGGCTACACCTTC. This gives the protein CSAYSRGEANGYTF.

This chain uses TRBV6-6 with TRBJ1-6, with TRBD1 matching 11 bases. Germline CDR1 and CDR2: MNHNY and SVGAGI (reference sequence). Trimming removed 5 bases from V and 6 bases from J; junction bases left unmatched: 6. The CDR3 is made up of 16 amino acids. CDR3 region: CASSLGQGVSNSPLHF. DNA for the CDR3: TGTGCCAGCAGTCTGGGACAGGGGGTTTCTAATTCACCCCTCCACTTT.